Shown below are 6 T cell receptor beta chains from a single sample sequenced in a study of STAT5B mutations in CD4+ large granular lymphocyte leukemia. Clones were sequenced by immunoSEQ multiplex PCR, and TCRdb holds only the in-frame ones, with some missing. The sample consists of 20,000 to 25,000 clones, 70% to 85% of them appearing once. Material for sequencing was CD4+ T cells from blood buffy coats. The receptors here all came from a human donor in good health.

This chain links TRBV30 with TRBJ2-1; D could derive from TRBD1 or TRBD2 (5 bases each). V shed 1 base and J shed 4 bases, with 11 bases lying between them. The V gene's germline CDR1 is GTSNPN and CDR2 SVGIG (reference sequence). The CDR3 has 14 amino acids. The CDR3, as DNA: TGTGCCTGGAGTGGACTCGGGGCATACAATGAGCAGTTCTTC. The encoded protein is CAWSGLGAYNEQFF. The variable domain in full, with the rest retrieved from reference TRBV30 and TRBJ2-1, is SQTIHQWPATLVQPVGSPLSLECTVEGTSNPNLYWYRQAAGRGLQLLFYSVGIGQISSEVPQNLSASRPQDRQFILSSKKLLLSDSGFYLCAWSGLGAYNEQFFGPGTRLTVL.

This rearrangement joins TRBV11-2 to TRBJ1-2; D call uncertain. The CDR3 has 14 amino acids. The V gene lost 11 bases and the J gene lost 3 bases, with 19 bases spanning the gap. From germline, CDR1 is SGHAT and CDR2 FQNNGV. CDR3 loop: CAARAPAWDYGYTF. For the CDR3, the DNA is TGTGCCGCACGGGCTCCCGCCTGGGACTATGGCTACACCTTC.

The rearrangement uses TRBV5-6 and TRBJ1-5; D may be TRBD1 (5 bases). Trimming pared 2 bases from V and 3 bases from J, leaving 9 bases between. CDR1 is SGHDT, CDR2 YYEEEE, per germline. The CDR3 is 14 residues long. This CDR3 is CASSFPGDNQPQHF. As DNA, the CDR3 is TGTGCCAGCAGCTTTCCGGGGGACAATCAGCCCCAGCATTTT.

This clone was found a few times. V and J are TRBV2 and TRBJ1-1, with a possible D match to TRBD1 (5 bases). The V end was cut by 5 bases, the J end by 6 bases, with 19 bases between. Germline CDR1 reads SNHLY; CDR2 reads FYNNEI. The CDR3 is 15 amino acids. CDR3 nucleotide sequence: TGTGCCAGCAGTTCAGGGCCAAGCGGGCTCTCTGAAGCTTTCTTT. Its translation: CASSSGPSGLSEAFF.

This clone was seen just once. The rearrangement joins TRBV11-3 to TRBJ2-1, with D unclear. This CDR3 has 12 amino acids. Looked up from germline, CDR1 is SGHNT and CDR2 is YENEEA. V lost 5 bases, J lost 9 bases, and 11 bases lay in between. This CDR3 reads CASSTAGAEQFF. The CDR3 nucleotides are TGTGCCAGCAGCACGGCTGGAGCTGAGCAGTTCTTC.

V usage is TRBV6-5 and J usage is TRBJ1-6; D is unresolved. The germline V gene encodes CDR1 MNHEY and CDR2 SVGAGI. The V end lost 5 bases, the J end lost 6 bases, and 11 bases lay between the germline ends. The CDR3 consists of 14 residues. The CDR3 nucleotides read TGTGCCAGCAGTCGCCAAGGTTCTAATTCACCCCTCCACTTT. Residues: CASSRQGSNSPLHF.